The sequence of this TCR beta chain was determined in a study of graft-versus-host responses after intestinal transplantation. Looking at the study overall: Each transplant was multivisceral, liver-intestinal, or isolated intestinal. The recipients all started with anti-thymocyte globulin induction and then took tacrolimus and steroids for approximately 3 years. Whole-study results and caveats: GvH clones surfaced in recipient marrow, some emerging earlier in ileum or blood.

The CDR3 spans 17 residues. CDR1 and CDR2 (germline): MGHRA, YSYEKL. The V and J ends lost 1 base and 4 bases, in that order; junction bases with no gene match: 6. Notes on this clone: Its target is unknown.

Generated by immunoSEQ multiplex PCR, the TCRdb table keeps only in-frame clones and is missing some. The table lists under 150,000 clones, roughly 95% of them singletons, with more than 2.5% in the top ten. The specimen comprised unstimulated CD8+ T cells sorted from spleen or lymph node cells, sampled before intestinal transplant. The clonotype comes from a human donor who received an intestinal transplant. This chain links TRBV4-1 with TRBJ2-7; 14 bases agree with TRBD2. The CDR3 bases are TGCGCCAGCAGCCAAGGGAGACTAGCGGGAGGGAGTTACGAGCAGTACTTC. Its protein product is CASSQGRLAGGSYEQYF.